Each of the 32 T cell receptor beta chains below was sequenced from the same sample in a study of shared clonotypes between healthy human individuals. TCRdb keeps only in-frame clones here, not all; method: immunoSEQ multiplex PCR. The sample has millions of clones, roughly 95% seen once; the top ten hold around 1.1%. Terminally differentiated effector memory CD45RA+ cells were left out of the naive CD8 fraction, which was CD45RO-negative and positively selected for CCR7. The sequenced sample was naive CD8+ T cells sorted from blood. These receptors were collected from a young man in good health.

The V call is TRBV5-1, the J call TRBJ1-1, with 7 bases lining up with TRBD1. Trimming took 4 bases from V and 2 from J; bases not matched to a gene: 8. This CDR3 spans 15 amino acids. Germline-derived CDR1 and CDR2 are SGHRS and YFSETQ. CDR3 loop: CASSGDRVGNTEAFF. CDR3 nucleotide sequence: TGCGCCAGCAGCGGTGACAGGGTAGGAAACACTGAAGCTTTCTTT.

The rearrangement uses TRBV4-1 and TRBJ2-1; D may correspond to TRBD1 or TRBD2 (5 bases each). The V and J ends lost 1 base and 8 bases respectively, with 12 bases between them. This CDR3 is 14 amino acids long. Germline CDR1 reads MGHRA; CDR2 reads YSYEKL. For the CDR3, the DNA is TGCGCCAGCAGCCAAGCTGAGGGGTGGCATGAGCAGTTCTTC. Encoded protein: CASSQAEGWHEQFF.

This chain connects TRBV4-3 to TRBJ2-2; 7 nucleotides match TRBD1. Germline loops: CDR1 LGHNA, CDR2 YSLEER. Unmatched junction bases numbered 4, after V lost 1 base and J lost 11 bases. CDR3 length: 13 amino acids. This chain's CDR3 is CASSQGGQDELFF. CDR3 DNA: TGCGCCAGCAGCCAAGGCGGACAGGATGAGCTGTTTTTT.

The chain links TRBV29-1 to TRBJ2-5; weak D call: TRBD2 (6 bases). The length of the CDR3 is 15 residues. Trimming cost V 0 bases and J 2 bases, with 13 bases left between them. Per germline, CDR1 SQVTM and CDR2 ANQGSEA. The DNA for the CDR3 is TGCAGCGTTGAAGATACGAGGGAGGCACAAGAGACCCAGTACTTC. Translated: CSVEDTREAQETQYF.

The rearrangement joins TRBV9 to TRBJ2-3; D remains ambiguous. Deletions cut 0 bases from V and 0 bases from J, with 11 bases between. CDR3 length: 16 residues. From germline, CDR1 is SGDLS and CDR2 YYNGEE. CDR3: CASSVETTPSTDTQYF. CDR3 in DNA: TGTGCCAGCAGCGTAGAGACCACACCCAGCACAGATACGCAGTATTTT.

The chain has TRBV9 and TRBJ2-1, with 8 nucleotides matching TRBD2. V gave up 4 bases and J gave up 0 bases; unmatched junction bases: 6. The CDR3 runs to 16 residues. Germline V gives CDR1 SGDLS, CDR2 YYNGEE. The CDR3 loop is CASSISGVSSYNEQFF. CDR3 DNA sequence: TGTGCCAGCAGCATTAGCGGGGTAAGCTCCTACAATGAGCAGTTCTTC.

The V call is TRBV13, the J call TRBJ2-5; D ambiguous. The CDR3 is 15 residues long. CDR1 and CDR2 (germline): PRHDT, FYEKMQ (reference sequence). Deletions cut 2 bases from V and 5 bases from J, with 15 bases between. CDR3 coding DNA: TGTGCCAGCAGCTTACAGATGGCCCCGGACGAGACCCAGTACTTC. Translating gives CASSLQMAPDETQYF.

This clone was observed once. The V gene is TRBV11-2, the J gene TRBJ2-3, with D perhaps TRBD1 or TRBD2 (5 bases each). The length of the CDR3 is 16 residues. Trimming left V 1 base short and J 0 bases short, with 11 bases between. Germline lookup yields CDR1 SGHAT and CDR2 FQNNGV. Here the CDR3 reads CASSLVAGSSTDTQYF. The CDR3 nucleotides are TGTGCCAGCAGCTTAGTGGCAGGGAGTAGCACAGATACGCAGTATTTT.

Points on this clone: The junction differs from germline at one of its ends, possibly a read error. This chain uses TRBV30 with TRBJ1-3; tentative D call: TRBD1 (5 bases). The CDR3 has 13 amino acids. CDR1 GTSNPN and CDR2 SVGIG come from the germline V gene (reference sequence). The CDR3 nucleotides are TGTACCTGGAGTGAGGGGTTGCAAGACACCATATATTTT. Its protein is CTWSEGLQDTIYF.

The V call is TRBV7-6, the J call TRBJ2-5; TRBD1 matches at 11 bases. This CDR3 is 15 amino acids long. Germline V lookup: CDR1 SGHVS, CDR2 FNYEAQ. With 1 base clipped from V and 3 bases from J, the junction kept 1 base outside the gene matches. The CDR3 is CASSLGTGGEETQYF. CDR3 DNA: TGTGCCAGCAGCTTAGGGACAGGGGGCGAAGAGACCCAGTACTTC.

V and J are TRBV2 and TRBJ1-5; D gene ambiguous. From germline, CDR1 is SNHLY and CDR2 FYNNEI. The CDR3 has 14 residues. V lost 2 bases and J lost 4, with 9 bases in between. CDR3 DNA: TGTGCCAGCAGTGAACGGTGGGAGAATCAGCCCCAGCATTTT. This codes for CASSERWENQPQHF.

The CDR3 reads CASSLSGGRSYNSPLHF. CDR3 bases: TGTGCCAGCAGCTTAAGTGGGGGCCGCTCCTATAATTCACCCCTCCACTTT. J is TRBJ1-6 and V is TRBV7-3, with D possibly TRBD1 on 6 matching bases. CDR1 and CDR2 from the germline V gene are SGHTA and FQGTGA. Trimming took 1 base from V and 0 from J, leaving 10 bases between them. The CDR3 totals 17 residues.

V and J are TRBV6-6 and TRBJ2-5, with D possibly called TRBD1 or TRBD2 (5 bases each). Germline lookup yields CDR1 MNHNY and CDR2 SVGAGI (reference sequence). The CDR3 covers 13 residues. With 2 bases removed from V and 4 bases from J, the gap between germline ends came to 8 bases. The CDR3 reads CASSYEGTETQYF. CDR3 DNA sequence: TGTGCCAGCAGTTACGAGGGGACAGAGACCCAGTACTTC.

The rearrangement links TRBV28 to TRBJ2-7; the D call may be TRBD1 or TRBD2 (6 bases each). Germline loops: CDR1 MDHEN, CDR2 SYDVKM. This CDR3 has 16 amino acids. V was pared by 5 bases and J by 6 bases, with 23 bases between. The CDR3 DNA sequence: TGTGCCAGCAGTACAAAGGGGGGTTGGGGGCGCGTCGAGCAGTACTTC. Protein: CASSTKGGWGRVEQYF.

This chain joins TRBV6-5 and TRBJ1-1; 10 positions match TRBD1. The trim removed 7 bases at V and 4 bases at J, leaving 9 bases unmatched. The CDR3 runs 15 residues. CDR1 MNHEY and CDR2 SVGAGI come from the germline V gene. CDR3 nucleotide sequence: TGTGCCAGCAATAGGGACAGGGGATGGGTCACTGAAGCTTTCTTT. Its translation: CASNRDRGWVTEAFF.

The CDR3 loop reads CASSPAKQGHFYTF. The CDR3 coding sequence is TGTGCCAGCTCACCGGCTAAGCAGGGCCACTTCTACACCTTC. This chain links TRBV18 with TRBJ1-2, with a weak D call TRBD1 (5 bases). From germline, CDR1 is KGHSH and CDR2 LQKENI. The CDR3 is 14 amino acids. The V gene lost 3 bases and the J gene lost 10 bases, with 18 bases spanning the gap.

This chain joins TRBV10-2 and TRBJ2-1; 9 nucleotides line up with TRBD2. This CDR3 contains 18 residues. The germline gives CDR1 WSHSY, CDR2 SAAADI. With 1 base clipped from V and 4 bases from J, the junction kept 11 bases outside the gene matches. The CDR3 loop reads CASSEYSGRRVTYNEQFF. The CDR3 nucleotides read TGCGCCAGCAGTGAGTATAGCGGGAGACGGGTAACTTACAATGAGCAGTTCTTC.

This clone was seen once. J is TRBJ2-3 and V is TRBV28; weak D call: TRBD2 (5 bases). CDR1 is MDHEN and CDR2 is SYDVKM in the germline V gene. The V gene lost 5 bases and the J gene lost 0 bases, with 24 bases spanning the gap. CDR3 length: 19 amino acids. In nucleotides, the CDR3 is TGTGCCAGCAGTCCCCCGGGCCGGGAATTGGCCCCTAGCACAGATACGCAGTATTTT. This gives the protein CASSPPGRELAPSTDTQYF. The variable domain in full, with the rest retrieved from reference TRBV28 and TRBJ2-3, is DVKVTQSSRYLVKRTGEKVFLECVQDMDHENMFWYRQDPGLGLRLIYFSYDVKMKEKGDIPEGYSVSREKKERFSLILESASTNQTSMYLCASSPPGRELAPSTDTQYFGPGTRLTVL.

On this clone: This sample also contains other DNA sequences that code for the same CDR3. The CDR3 sequence is CASSPDTDTQYF. The DNA for the CDR3 is TGTGCCAGCAGCCCTGACACAGATACGCAGTATTTT. The gene calls are TRBV7-9 and TRBJ2-3; no clear D gene. This CDR3 spans 12 amino acids. Trimming left V 5 bases short and J 2 bases short, with 5 bases between. CDR1 is SEHNR, CDR2 FQNEAQ, per germline (reference sequence).

The V gene is TRBV6-5, the J gene TRBJ1-2, with D unclear. Germline V lookup: CDR1 MNHEY, CDR2 SVGAGI. This CDR3 is 14 amino acids long. With 2 bases removed from V and 4 bases from J, the gap between germline ends came to 11 bases. The CDR3 reads CASSYDFSSYGYTF. For the CDR3, the DNA is TGTGCCAGCAGTTACGATTTCAGTTCCTATGGCTACACCTTC.

The rearrangement links TRBV5-5 to TRBJ2-7; 11 bases map to TRBD2. V dropped 4 bases and J dropped 4; count of bases not matched to a gene: 1. The CDR3 length is 13 residues. Germline V CDR1 and CDR2: SGHKS, YYEKEE (reference sequence). The CDR3 spells CASSGTSGYEQYF. In DNA form, the CDR3 reads TGTGCCAGCAGCGGGACTAGCGGATACGAGCAGTACTTC.

V and J are TRBV4-3 and TRBJ1-1, with no clear D. CDR1 is LGHNA and CDR2 is YSLEER in the germline V gene. The CDR3 consists of 13 residues. Trimming removed 1 base at V and 1 base at J, with 4 bases between. This CDR3 is CASSQARNTEAFF. CDR3 bases: TGCGCCAGCAGCCAAGCGAGGAACACTGAAGCTTTCTTT.

This sequence joins TRBV2 and TRBJ2-1; TRBD2 is a possible D gene (7 bases). Germline V CDR1 and CDR2: SNHLY, FYNNEI. The CDR3 is made up of 15 amino acids. V was clipped by 1 base and J by 7 bases, with 14 bases between them. The CDR3 region is CASSEEPGGLNEQFF. CDR3 DNA sequence: TGTGCCAGCAGTGAAGAGCCGGGGGGCCTGAATGAGCAGTTCTTC.

The rearrangement uses TRBV9 and TRBJ1-2; the D is unclear. This CDR3 spans 12 amino acids. Deletions cut 3 bases from V and 0 bases from J, with 3 bases between. Per the germline V gene, CDR1 is SGDLS and CDR2 is YYNGEE. The DNA for the CDR3 is TGTGCCAGCAGCGACACTAACTATGGCTACACCTTC. Protein: CASSDTNYGYTF.

The J gene is TRBJ2-1, the V gene TRBV10-3; D remains ambiguous. CDR3 length: 16 amino acids. V shed 0 bases and J shed 3 bases, with 12 bases lying between them. Germline assignment: CDR1 ENHRY and CDR2 SYGVKD. The CDR3 is CAISESLGVGYNEQFF. The CDR3 DNA is TGTGCCATCAGTGAGTCACTTGGGGTGGGCTACAATGAGCAGTTCTTC.

The chain has TRBV7-2 and TRBJ1-1; D remains unclear. The germline V gene has CDR1 SGHTA and CDR2 FQGNSA. Trimming took off 5 bases at V and 5 bases at J, with 12 bases between the two ends. The CDR3 has 13 residues. DNA of the CDR3: TGTGCCAGCAGCGCCTATTTGAGGACTGAAGCTTTCTTT. Amino acids: CASSAYLRTEAFF.

This clone was counted once. V and J are TRBV30 and TRBJ1-1; D unclear. V was shortened by 5 bases and J by 5 bases, with 21 bases between the two germline ends. This CDR3 region has 15 residues. Germline V lookup: CDR1 GTSNPN, CDR2 SVGIG (reference sequence). CDR3 residues: CAWGAAGEWSTEAFF. CDR3 in DNA: TGTGCCTGGGGCGCGGCTGGGGAGTGGAGTACTGAAGCTTTCTTT.

V gene TRBV29-1 combines with J gene TRBJ1-2; D is undetermined. Germline CDR1 and CDR2: SQVTM and ANQGSEA. V lost 0 bases to trimming and J lost 6 bases, with 8 bases between them. The CDR3 runs to 12 residues. CDR3 coding DNA: TGCAGCGTTGAAGATGGGGTGCATGGCTACACCTTC. This sequence encodes CSVEDGVHGYTF. Full variable domain (missing parts from reference TRBV29-1 and TRBJ1-2): SAVISQKPSRDICQRGTSLTIQCQVDSQVTMMFWYRQQPGQSLTLIATANQGSEATYESGFVIDKFPISRPNLTFSTLTVSNMSPEDSSIYLCSVEDGVHGYTFGSGTRLTVV.

The chain combines TRBV7-9 with TRBJ2-1, with 8 bases that match TRBD2. V dropped 1 base and J dropped 7; count of bases not matched to a gene: 3. The germline CDR1 and CDR2 sequences are SEHNR and FQNEAQ (reference sequence). This CDR3 is built from 14 residues. CDR3 loop: CASSLGGLENEQFF. CDR3 bases: TGTGCCAGCAGCTTAGGGGGACTAGAAAATGAGCAGTTCTTC.

This chain uses TRBV13 with TRBJ2-6; D remains ambiguous. Germline CDR1 reads PRHDT; CDR2 reads FYEKMQ (reference sequence). With 2 bases removed from V and 0 bases from J, the gap between germline ends came to 11 bases. The length of the CDR3 is 17 residues. The CDR3 region is CASSLHPVSSGANVLTF. CDR3 coding DNA: TGTGCCAGCAGCTTACATCCGGTCAGCTCTGGGGCCAACGTCCTGACTTTC.

J is TRBJ1-1 and V is TRBV7-9; unclear D gene. The CDR3 loop spans 12 amino acids. With 1 base removed from V and 7 bases from J, the gap between germline ends came to 7 bases. The germline CDR1 and CDR2 sequences are SEHNR and FQNEAQ (reference sequence). As DNA, the CDR3 is TGTGCCAGCAGCTTAGTTTCAGTTGAAGCTTTCTTT. This codes for CASSLVSVEAFF.

This chain links TRBV28 with TRBJ1-4, with 11 positions matching TRBD1. The V and J ends lost 6 bases and 7 bases, in that order; junction bases with no gene match: 13. Germline V lookup: CDR1 MDHEN, CDR2 SYDVKM. The CDR3 has 17 residues. CDR3 nucleotides: TGTGCCAGCAGCCCCCCGGGGACAGGGGGAGTAGGTGAAAAACTGTTTTTT. Amino acid sequence: CASSPPGTGGVGEKLFF. Filled out from reference TRBV28 and TRBJ1-4, the complete variable domain reads DVKVTQSSRYLVKRTGEKVFLECVQDMDHENMFWYRQDPGLGLRLIYFSYDVKMKEKGDIPEGYSVSREKKERFSLILESASTNQTSMYLCASSPPGTGGVGEKLFFGSGTQLSVL.